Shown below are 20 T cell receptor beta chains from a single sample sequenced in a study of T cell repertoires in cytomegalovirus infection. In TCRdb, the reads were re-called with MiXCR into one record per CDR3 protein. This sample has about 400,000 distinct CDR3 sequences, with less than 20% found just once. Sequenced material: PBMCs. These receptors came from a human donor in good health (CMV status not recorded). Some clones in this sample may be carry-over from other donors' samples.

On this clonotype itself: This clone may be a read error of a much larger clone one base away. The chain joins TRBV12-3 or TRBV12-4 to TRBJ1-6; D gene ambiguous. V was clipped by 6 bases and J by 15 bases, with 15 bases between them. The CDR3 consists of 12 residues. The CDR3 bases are TGTGCCAGCAGGACCGCGCTAGGGATCCTCCACTTT. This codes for CASRTALGILHF.

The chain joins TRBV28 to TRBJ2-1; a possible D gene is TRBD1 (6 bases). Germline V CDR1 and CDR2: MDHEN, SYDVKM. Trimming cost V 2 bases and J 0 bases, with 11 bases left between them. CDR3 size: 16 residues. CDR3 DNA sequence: TGTGCCAGCAGTTTAACCAGGGGCGGCTCCTACAATGAGCAGTTCTTC. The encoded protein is CASSLTRGGSYNEQFF.

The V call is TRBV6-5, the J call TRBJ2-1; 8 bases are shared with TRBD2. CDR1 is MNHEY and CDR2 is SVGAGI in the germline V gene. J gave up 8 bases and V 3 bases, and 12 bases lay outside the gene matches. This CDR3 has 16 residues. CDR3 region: CASSYGLSGGGYEQFF. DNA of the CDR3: TGTGCCAGCAGTTATGGTCTGAGCGGGGGAGGGTATGAGCAGTTCTTC.

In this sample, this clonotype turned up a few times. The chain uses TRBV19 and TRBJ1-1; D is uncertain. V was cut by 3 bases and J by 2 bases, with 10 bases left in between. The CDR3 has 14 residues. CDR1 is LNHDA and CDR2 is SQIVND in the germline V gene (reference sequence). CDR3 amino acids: CASSISTFNTEAFF. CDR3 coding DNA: TGTGCCAGTAGTATTTCCACCTTTAACACTGAAGCTTTCTTT.

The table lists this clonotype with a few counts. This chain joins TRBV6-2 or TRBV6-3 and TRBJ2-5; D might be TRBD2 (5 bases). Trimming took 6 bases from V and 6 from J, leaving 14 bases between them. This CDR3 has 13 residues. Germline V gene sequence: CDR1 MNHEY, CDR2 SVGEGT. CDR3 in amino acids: CASSQLAGQTQYF. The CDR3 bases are TGTGCCAGCAGCCAGCTAGCTGGACAGACCCAGTACTTC.

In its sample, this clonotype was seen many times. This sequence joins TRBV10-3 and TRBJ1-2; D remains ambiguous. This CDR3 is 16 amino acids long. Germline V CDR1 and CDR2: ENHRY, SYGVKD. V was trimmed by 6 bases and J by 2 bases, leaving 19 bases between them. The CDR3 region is CAISPRRAGSNYGYTF. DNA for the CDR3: TGTGCCATCAGCCCACGCCGGGCGGGATCGAACTATGGCTACACCTTC.

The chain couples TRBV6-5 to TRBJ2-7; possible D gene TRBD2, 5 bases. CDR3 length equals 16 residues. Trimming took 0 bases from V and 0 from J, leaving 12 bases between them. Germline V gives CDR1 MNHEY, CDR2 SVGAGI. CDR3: CASSYSRTHHSYEQYF. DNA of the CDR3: TGTGCCAGCAGTTACTCGAGGACTCACCACTCCTACGAGCAGTACTTC.

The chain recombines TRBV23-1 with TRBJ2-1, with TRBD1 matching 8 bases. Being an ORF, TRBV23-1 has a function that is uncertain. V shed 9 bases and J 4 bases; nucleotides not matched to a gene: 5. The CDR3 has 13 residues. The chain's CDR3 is CARDTGGYNEQFF. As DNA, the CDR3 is TGCGCCAGGGACACAGGGGGGTACAATGAGCAGTTCTTC.

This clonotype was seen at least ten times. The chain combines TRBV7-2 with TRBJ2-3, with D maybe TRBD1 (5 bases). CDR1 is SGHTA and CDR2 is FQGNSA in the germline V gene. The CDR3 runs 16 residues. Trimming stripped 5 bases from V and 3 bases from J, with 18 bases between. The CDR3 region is CASSPMGHKQTDTQYF. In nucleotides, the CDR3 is TGTGCCAGCAGCCCTATGGGGCACAAGCAGACAGATACGCAGTATTTT.

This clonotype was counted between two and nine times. The CDR3 coding sequence is TGTGCCAGCAGCCCGGGACTCGGGGACACTGAAGCTTTCTTT. It encodes CASSPGLGDTEAFF. The V and J genes are TRBV7-8 and TRBJ1-1, with a weak D call TRBD1 (5 bases). The V end was cut by 5 bases, the J end by 3 bases, with 13 bases between. The CDR3 length is 14 residues. Per germline, CDR1 SGHVS and CDR2 FQNEAQ. Full variable domain (outside the CDR3, taken from reference TRBV7-8 and TRBJ1-1): GAGVSQSPRYKVAKRGQDVALRCDPISGHVSLFWYQQALGQGPEFLTYFQNEAQLDKSGLPSDRFFAERPEGSVSTLKIQRTQQEDSAVYLCASSPGLGDTEAFFGQGTRLTVV.

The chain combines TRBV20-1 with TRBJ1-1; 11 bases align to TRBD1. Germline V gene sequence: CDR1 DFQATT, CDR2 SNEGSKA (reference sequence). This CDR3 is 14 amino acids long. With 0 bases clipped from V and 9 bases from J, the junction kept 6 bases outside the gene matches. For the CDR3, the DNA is TGCAGTGCTAGAGATAGGACAGGGGGCGAGCAAGCTTTCTTT. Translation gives CSARDRTGGEQAFF.

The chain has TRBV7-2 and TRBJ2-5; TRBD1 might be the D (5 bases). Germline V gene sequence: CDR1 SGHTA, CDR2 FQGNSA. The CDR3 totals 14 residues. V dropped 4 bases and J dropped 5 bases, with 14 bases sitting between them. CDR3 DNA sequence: TGTGCCAGCAGCTCGACAAAGGGGTCCGAGACCCAGTACTTC. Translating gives CASSSTKGSETQYF. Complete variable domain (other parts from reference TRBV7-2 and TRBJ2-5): GAGVSQSPSNKVTEKGKDVELRCDPISGHTALYWYRQSLGQGLEFLIYFQGNSAPDKSGLPSDRFSAERTGGSVSTLTIQRTQQEDSAVYLCASSSTKGSETQYFGPGTRLLVL.

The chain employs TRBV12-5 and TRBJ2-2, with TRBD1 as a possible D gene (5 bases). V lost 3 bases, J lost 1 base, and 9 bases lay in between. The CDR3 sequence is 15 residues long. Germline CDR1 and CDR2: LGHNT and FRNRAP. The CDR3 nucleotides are TGTGCTAGTGGTTTCATCCAGGGGAACACCGGGGAGCTGTTTTTT. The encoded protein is CASGFIQGNTGELFF.

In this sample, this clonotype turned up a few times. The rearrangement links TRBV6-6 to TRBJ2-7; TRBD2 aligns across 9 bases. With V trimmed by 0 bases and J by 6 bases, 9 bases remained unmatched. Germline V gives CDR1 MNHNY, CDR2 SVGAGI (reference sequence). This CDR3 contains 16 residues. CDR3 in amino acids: CASSYSGGGGAGEQYF. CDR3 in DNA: TGTGCCAGCAGTTACTCGGGGGGCGGGGGGGCAGGCGAGCAGTACTTC.

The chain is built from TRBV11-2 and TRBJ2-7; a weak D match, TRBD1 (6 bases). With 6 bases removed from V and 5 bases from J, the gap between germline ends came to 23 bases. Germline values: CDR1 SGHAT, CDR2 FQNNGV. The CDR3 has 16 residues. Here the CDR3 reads CASRLTSLGAGHEQYF. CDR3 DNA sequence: TGTGCCAGCAGATTGACGTCGCTGGGGGCAGGGCACGAGCAGTACTTC.

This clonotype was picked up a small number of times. CDR3: CASSPRGSHNQPQHF. In DNA, the CDR3 is TGTGCCAGCAGCCCCCGTGGGAGCCACAATCAGCCCCAGCATTTT. V is TRBV27 and J is TRBJ1-5; D is unclear. Trimming took 6 bases from V and 3 from J, leaving 15 bases between them. There are 15 residues in the CDR3. In germline, CDR1 is MNHEY, CDR2 SMNVEV (reference sequence).

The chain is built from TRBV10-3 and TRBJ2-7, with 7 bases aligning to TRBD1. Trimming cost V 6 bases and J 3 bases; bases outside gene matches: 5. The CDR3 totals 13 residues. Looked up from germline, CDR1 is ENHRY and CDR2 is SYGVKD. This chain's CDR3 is CAISRTGIYEQYF. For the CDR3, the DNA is TGTGCCATCAGCCGGACAGGAATCTACGAGCAGTACTTC.

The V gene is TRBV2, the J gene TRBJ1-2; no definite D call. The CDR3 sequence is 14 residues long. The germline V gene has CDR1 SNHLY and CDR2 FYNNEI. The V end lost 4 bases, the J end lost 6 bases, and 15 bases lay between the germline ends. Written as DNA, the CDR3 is TGTGCCAGCAGTGCTGAGGAGTCAGTAAATGGCTACACCTTC. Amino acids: CASSAEESVNGYTF.

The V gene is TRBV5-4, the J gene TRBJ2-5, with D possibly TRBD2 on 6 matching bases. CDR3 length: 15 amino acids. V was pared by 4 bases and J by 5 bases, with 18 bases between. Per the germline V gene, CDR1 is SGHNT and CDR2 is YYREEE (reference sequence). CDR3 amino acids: CASSVAGTGVETQYF. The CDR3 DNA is TGTGCCAGCAGCGTCGCCGGGACGGGAGTGGAGACCCAGTACTTC.

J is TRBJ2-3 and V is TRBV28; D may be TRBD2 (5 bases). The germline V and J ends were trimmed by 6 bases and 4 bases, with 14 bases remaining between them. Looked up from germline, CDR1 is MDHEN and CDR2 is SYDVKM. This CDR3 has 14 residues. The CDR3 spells CASRAAGVPDTQYF. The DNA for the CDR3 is TGTGCCAGCAGGGCCGCCGGGGTCCCAGATACGCAGTATTTT.